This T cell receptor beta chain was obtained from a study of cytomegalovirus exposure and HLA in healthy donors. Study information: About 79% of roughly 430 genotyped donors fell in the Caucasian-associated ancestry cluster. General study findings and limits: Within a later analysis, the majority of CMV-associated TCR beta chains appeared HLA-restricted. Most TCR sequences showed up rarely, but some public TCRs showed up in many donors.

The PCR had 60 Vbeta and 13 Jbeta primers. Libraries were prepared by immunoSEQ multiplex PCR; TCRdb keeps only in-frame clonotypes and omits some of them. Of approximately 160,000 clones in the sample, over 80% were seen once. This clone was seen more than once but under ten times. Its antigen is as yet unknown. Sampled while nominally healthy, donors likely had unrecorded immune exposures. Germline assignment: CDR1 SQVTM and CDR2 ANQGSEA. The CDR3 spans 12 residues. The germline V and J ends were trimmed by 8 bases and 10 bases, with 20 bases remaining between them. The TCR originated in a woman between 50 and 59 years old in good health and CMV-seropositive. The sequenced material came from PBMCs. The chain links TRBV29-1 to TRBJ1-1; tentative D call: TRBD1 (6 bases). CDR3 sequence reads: CSILVTGNRAFF. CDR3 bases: TGCAGCATCCTGGTCACAGGGAATCGAGCTTTCTTT.